This T cell receptor (beta chain) stems from a study of shared clonotypes between healthy human individuals (dated by TCRdb to 2020 to 2022). In the study overall: A few men and two women, aged 18 to 49 years, made up the cohort. For each donor, CD4 naive and CD4 memory were each run on three plates, CD8 naive on two plates, and CD8 memory on one plate. To estimate repertoire size and how much clonotypes are shared between individuals, the study performed deep sequencing of blood TCR repertoires from roughly five healthy adults. Different laboratories and diverse techniques were used to prepare libraries and sequence TCR repertoires, to increase sequencing depth and limit assay-specific biases. Leukapheresis yielded between about 0.94 and 9.5 billion PBMCs per donor. Overall results and qualifications from the work: Sampling was limited to blood, and TCR repertoires in tissue likely differ from TCR repertoires in blood. About 5% of naive CD4, around 4% of naive CD8, 2% to 2.5% of memory CD4, and about 0.4% of memory CD8 clonotypes were shared across a few donors. Larger estimated clonotype richness was generally found for naive subsets than for memory subsets. Rarefaction of sorted-subset datasets indicated incomplete sequencing despite the large sequencing depth. Pairwise subsampling indicated that sequencing depth was expected to affect the degree of clonotype sharing among donors. Compared with non-shared clonotypes, clonotypes shared by all four sorted-subset donors had higher generation probabilities. The small number of donors limited the genetic and exposure-history diversity represented.

Healthy HIV-negative adults with no recently reported acute infections or vaccinations were included as donors. All donors were Caucasian adults living in Nashville, Tennessee, USA. Magnetic negative selection was used to enrich CD4+ T cells, after which naive cells were positively selected on CD45RA and the negative fraction became the memory subset. Blood was collected by leukapheresis, and PBMCs were isolated by Ficoll-Histopaque density gradient centrifugation and then cryopreserved in liquid nitrogen vapor phase. Analytical flow cytometry was used to check the purity and quantity of each magnetically sorted T cell population. From each sorted fraction, genomic DNA was isolated and quantified by UV absorbance on a Nanodrop 2000c. Clipping removes 3 bases from V and 2 bases from J, with 8 as the unmatched junction base count. Reading from cysteine to phenylalanine, the CDR3 counts 16 amino acids. The sequence is cut down to CDR3 DNA, 48 bases in frame from base 1. CDR1 SGDLS and CDR2 YYNGEE were looked up in the germline V gene.

Turning to this clone: The antigen it recognizes is unknown. Nothing much larger sits one base from this clone, and base qualities are not available.

Using the deep immunoSEQ assay, TCR CDR3 regions were amplified from genomic DNA by multiplex PCR. For each cell subset, the extracted genomic DNA was distributed evenly across all wells of several immunoSEQ 96-well plates, and each plate served as one replicate. For sorted subsets, each replicate PCR was loaded with roughly 0.2 ug genomic DNA, equivalent to about 30,000 T cell genomes. The purified libraries were quantified using a Qubit 3.0 fluorometer, sized with a Bioanalyzer 2100, and then quantified again using the KAPA Library Quantification kit. Each immunoSEQ 96-well plate was sequenced on its own single-read 150-cycle Illumina NextSeq 550 flow cell. In the authors' own workflow: Because the immunoSEQ output included only junctional sequences and no quality scores, the filtering could not be the same as the filtering used for full-length reads. Sequences were annotated with PyIR, a Python wrapper for IgBLAST v1.9, using IMGT germline references to assign V/J genes and CDR3. Reads were filtered out if the reads had weak V/J assignments (E-value above 1e-6), no CDR3, stop codons, out-of-frame junctions, or ambiguous translated residues. V3J clonotypes were defined as sequences sharing the same inferred V gene, J gene, and CDR3 amino acid sequence. Percentage overlap between repertoires was calculated by dividing the number of shared unique clonotypes by the size of the smaller repertoire. Three approaches were used to assess repertoire richness: RTK rarefaction, the Chao1 estimator, and Recon v2.1 estimates of unobserved clonotypes. Generation probabilities were computed with OLGA for all TCRbeta clonotypes obtained by the gDNA method from several donors. TCRdb retrieved this table from immuneACCESS and kept in-frame rearrangements only. Not all clones are present; in checked studies, unresolved V genes account for under half, and no reason is known for the remainder. The V and J calls and clone size are taken from that table; D and trimming were inferred from the DNA. The sample has some 1,400,000 clones on record, approximately 97% of them singletons. The top ten clones comprise more than 0.9% of the sample.

Sequencing was done on a sample of naive CD4+ T cells sorted from blood. The sample's cell subset or site, from its label and the paper: CD45RA+ positively selected. This TCR came from a man aged 25-45 years in good health. This receptor chain uses TRBV9 and TRBJ2-1; the junction holds 7 bases that match TRBD1. The DNA sequence is as follows: TGTGCCAGCAGCGGAGACAGGGTACCAACCTACAATGAGCAGTTCTTC. This sequence encodes CASSGDRVPTYNEQFF.